This TCR beta chain was sequenced for a study of shared clonotypes between healthy human individuals. Study-level results: Investigators expected sequencing depth to affect clonotype sharing among donors.

Using immunoSEQ multiplex PCR, the repertoire was profiled, and TCRdb retains in-frame clones only, with some absent. The table has roughly 1,500,000 clones, around 98.5% seen once. The CDR3 spans 16 residues. V was shortened by 4 bases and J by 5 bases, with 19 bases between the two germline ends. Germline lookup yields CDR1 SGDLS and CDR2 YYNGEE. Concerning this clone itself: The antigen remains undetermined.

This sequence joins TRBV9 and TRBJ2-1; D is undetermined. The source is a man aged 30-40 years in good health. The specimen sequenced was naive CD4+ T cells sorted from blood. Stated subset: CD45RA+ positively selected. The CDR3 coding sequence is TGTGCCAGCAGCCCCCGACGCCCTGCTGGGGACAATGAGCAGTTCTTC. This encodes CASSPRRPAGDNEQFF.